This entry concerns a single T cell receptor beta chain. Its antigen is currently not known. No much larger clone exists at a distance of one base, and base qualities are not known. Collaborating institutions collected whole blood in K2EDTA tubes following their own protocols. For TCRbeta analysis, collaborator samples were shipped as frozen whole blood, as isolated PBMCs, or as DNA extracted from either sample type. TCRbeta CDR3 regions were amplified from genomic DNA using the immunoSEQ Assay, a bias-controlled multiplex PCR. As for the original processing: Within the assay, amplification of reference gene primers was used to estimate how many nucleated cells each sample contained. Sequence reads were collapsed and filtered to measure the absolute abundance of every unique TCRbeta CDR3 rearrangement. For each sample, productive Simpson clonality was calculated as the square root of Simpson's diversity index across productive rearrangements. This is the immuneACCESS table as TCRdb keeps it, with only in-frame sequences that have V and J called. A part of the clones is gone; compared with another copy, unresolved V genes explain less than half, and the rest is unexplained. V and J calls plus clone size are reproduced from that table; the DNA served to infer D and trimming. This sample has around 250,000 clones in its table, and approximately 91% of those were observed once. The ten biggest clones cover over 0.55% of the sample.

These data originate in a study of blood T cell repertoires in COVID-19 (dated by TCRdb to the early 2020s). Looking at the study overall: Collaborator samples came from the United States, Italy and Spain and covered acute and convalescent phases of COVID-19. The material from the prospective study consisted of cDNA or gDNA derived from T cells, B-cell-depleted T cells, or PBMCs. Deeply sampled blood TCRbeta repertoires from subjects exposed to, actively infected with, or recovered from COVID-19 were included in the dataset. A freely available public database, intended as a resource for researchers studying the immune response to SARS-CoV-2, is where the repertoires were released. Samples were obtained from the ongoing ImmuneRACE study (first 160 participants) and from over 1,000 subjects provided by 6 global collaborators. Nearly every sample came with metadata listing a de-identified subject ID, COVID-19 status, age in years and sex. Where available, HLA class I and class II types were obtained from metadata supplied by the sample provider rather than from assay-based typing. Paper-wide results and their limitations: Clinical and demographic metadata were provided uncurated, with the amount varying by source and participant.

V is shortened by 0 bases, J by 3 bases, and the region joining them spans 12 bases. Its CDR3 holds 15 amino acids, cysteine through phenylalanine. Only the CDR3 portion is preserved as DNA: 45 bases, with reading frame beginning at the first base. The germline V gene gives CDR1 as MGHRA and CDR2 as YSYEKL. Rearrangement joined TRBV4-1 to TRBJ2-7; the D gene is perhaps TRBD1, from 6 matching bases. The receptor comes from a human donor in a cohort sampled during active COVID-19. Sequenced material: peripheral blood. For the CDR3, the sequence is CASSQDRQGIYEQYF. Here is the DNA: TGCGCCAGCAGCCAAGACAGGCAGGGGATCTACGAGCAGTACTTC.